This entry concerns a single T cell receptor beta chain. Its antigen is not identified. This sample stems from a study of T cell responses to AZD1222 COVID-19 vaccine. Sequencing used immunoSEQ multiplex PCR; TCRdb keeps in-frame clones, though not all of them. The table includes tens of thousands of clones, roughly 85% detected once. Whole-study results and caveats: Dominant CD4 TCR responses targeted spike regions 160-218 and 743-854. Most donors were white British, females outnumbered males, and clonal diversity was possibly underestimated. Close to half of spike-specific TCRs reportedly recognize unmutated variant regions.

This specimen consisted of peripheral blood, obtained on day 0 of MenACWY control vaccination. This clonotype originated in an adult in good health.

CDR3: CASTKTGVLETQYF. DNA of the CDR3: TGTGCCAGCACTAAGACGGGGGTATTAGAGACCCAGTACTTC. J is TRBJ2-5 and V is TRBV2; TRBD2 is a possible D gene (6 bases). V was cut by 7 bases and J by 4 bases, with 16 bases left in between. The CDR3 runs to 14 residues. CDR1 SNHLY and CDR2 FYNNEI come from the germline V gene.